This record looks at one T cell receptor beta chain sequence and its context. These data originate in a study of blood T cell repertoires in COVID-19. Authors' methods: Amplifying reference gene primers gave estimates of nucleated cell counts. The protocol was immunoSEQ multiplex PCR, while the TCRdb copy is restricted to in-frame clones and leaves out a portion. That table furnishes V, J and clone size, whereas the DNA furnished D and trimming. The sample lists around 220,000 clones, 90% occurring once. Cohort placement rested on clinical history that participants reported themselves. CDR1 is SNHLY, CDR2 FYNNEI, per germline. V lost 4 bases to trimming and J lost 0 bases, with 7 bases between them. The CDR3 has 15 amino acids.

Sample: PBMCs or T cells enriched from blood (not recorded which). This receptor was obtained from a man aged 25 to 45 who had been exposed to COVID-19. V usage is TRBV2 and J usage is TRBJ2-6; the D is unclear. The CDR3 loop reads CASSAGVSGANVLTF. The CDR3 bases are TGTGCCAGCAGTGCCGGAGTCTCTGGGGCCAACGTCCTGACTTTC.